This TCR delta chain was sequenced for a study of γδ T cells in repeated Plasmodium falciparum infection. Whole-study context: Age- and gender-matched Australian children served as comparison for malaria-exposed Malian children. Study-wide findings and caveats: One small rural Malian village, predominantly a single ethnic group, supplied the cohort.

TCRdb called clones anew from the multiplex PCR reads with CATT. This table has over 90,000 delta-chain clones, 0.98% appearing once. Flow sorting of PBMC yielded separate Vgamma9/Vdelta2+ and Vdelta2-negative gammadelta T cell populations for bulk repertoire analysis. This CDR3 region has 16 residues. The germline V gene has CDR1 GEAIGNYY and CDR2 EKD. A word on this clone: Its antigen remains unknown. TCRdb's entry gives the protein of a much larger clone, which mismatches this DNA's translation at residue 14, likely from a read error; the protein reported here is translated from the DNA.

For the V gene the call is TRDV2; the J gene has no call. The sequenced sample was gamma-delta T cells from blood. The sequence derives from a pool of human donors (malaria-infected and uninfected, not separated). CDR3 amino acids: CACDTHLTKNTDKPIF. In DNA, the CDR3 is TGTGCCTGTGACACCCACCTGACAAAAAACACCGATAAACCCATCTTT.